Below, 6 T cell receptor beta chains from the same sample are listed, as sequenced in a study of tumor-infiltrating lymphocytes in primary liver carcinoma. The tissue used was unsorted bulk material of roughly 17-31 mg. RNA and DNA were co-extracted from it with the AllPrep DNA/RNA mini kit. Total RNA amounting to approximately 460 ng was the source from which TCR beta cDNA was made with a constant-region primer. TCR beta libraries came from three nested multiplex PCR rounds using slightly modified ARM-PCR. A C-beta reverse primer and TRBV1-TRBV30 forward primers served in each of the first two PCR rounds, at 10 cycles apiece. TCRdb re-analysed the multiplex PCR reads in MiXCR, keeping a single row per CDR3 protein. The sample lists fewer than 75,000 distinct CDR3 sequences; less than 75% were seen once. The source material was liver tumor tissue from sampling region 2. Subset here: tumor region T2, inferior pole. The receptors come from a man in his forties with primary liver carcinoma and hepatitis B virus infection.

Comments on this clonotype: A much bigger clone sits one base away, suggesting this may be a read error. This chain links TRBV6-5 with TRBJ2-4, with 9 bases that match TRBD1. V gave up 5 bases and J gave up 6 bases; unmatched junction bases: 5. This CDR3 region has 14 residues. CDR1 and CDR2 (germline): MNHEY, SVGAGI. The chain's CDR3 is CASSQPGQGNIQYF. The CDR3 bases are TGTGCCAGCAGTCAGCCGGGACAGGGAAACATTCAGTACTTC.

To note about this clonotype: This may stem from a read error, because a much larger clone lies one nucleotide away. The chain has TRBV5-1 and TRBJ2-7; 8 nucleotides agree with TRBD1. The CDR3 sequence is 15 residues long. Germline CDR1 reads SGHRS; CDR2 reads YFSETQ. Here the CDR3 reads CATSLGDRMSYEQYF. CDR3 nucleotide sequence: TGCGCCACCAGCCTGGGGGACAGGATGTCATACGAGCAGTACTTC.

For this clonotype: One end of the junction is discordant with germline, which a read error may explain. The chain uses TRBV28 and TRBJ2-1, with no clear D. Germline loops: CDR1 MDHEN, CDR2 SYDVKM. The CDR3 extends over 13 amino acids. The CDR3 DNA follows: TGTGTCAGCAGTTTACGACGACACAATGAGCAGTTCTTC. Translating it yields CVSSLRRHNEQFF.

About this clonotype itself: One junction end disagrees with the germline gene, perhaps due to a read error. J is TRBJ2-6 and V is TRBV6-5; 7 bases fit TRBD1. The CDR3 spans 15 residues. Germline CDR1 and CDR2: MNHEY and SVGAGI. The CDR3 DNA follows: TGTGCTAGCAGATACAGGGGCTCTGGGGCCAACGTCCTGACTTTC. Its protein is CASRYRGSGANVLTF.

For this clonotype: The CDR3 carries no conserved terminal phenylalanine or tryptophan, so it likely arises from a read error. CDR3 coding DNA: TGTGCCAGGAGCTTAGCATTAGGAGGGGCGAACTCCGGGGAGCTGTTTTTA. Protein: CARSLALGGANSGELFL. The chain recombines TRBV11-2 with TRBJ2-2, with D possibly TRBD2 on 6 matching bases. The germline CDR1 and CDR2 sequences are SGHAT and FQNNGV. The CDR3 contains 17 residues.

On this clonotype: At one end, the junction sequence differs from germline, possibly due to a read error. The chain has TRBV4-3 and TRBJ2-7, with D unclear. CDR3 size: 16 residues. Germline V gene lookup returns CDR1 LGHNA and CDR2 YSLEER. CDR3 coding DNA: TGCGCCAGCAGCCCGGAACAAGTGGTCGCATCCTATGAGCAGTATTTC. It encodes CASSPEQVVASYEQYF.